This T cell receptor beta chain was identified during a study of blood T cell repertoires in COVID-19 (TCRdb year 2020). In terms of the full investigation: Collaborator samples came from the United States, Italy and Spain and covered acute and convalescent phases of COVID-19. A freely available public database, intended as a resource for researchers studying the immune response to SARS-CoV-2, is where the repertoires were released. The material from the prospective study consisted of cDNA or gDNA derived from T cells, B-cell-depleted T cells, or PBMCs. Where HLA class I and class II types were available, the types were taken from metadata supplied by the sample provider, not from assay-based typing. Deeply sampled blood TCRbeta repertoires from subjects exposed to, actively infected with, or recovered from COVID-19 were included in the dataset. The samples were drawn from the first 160 participants of the ongoing ImmuneRACE study and from more than 1,000 subjects provided by 6 global collaborators. The sample metadata nearly always contained a de-identified subject ID, COVID-19 status, age in years and sex. Overall results and qualifications from the work: Clinical and demographic metadata were provided uncurated, with the amount varying by source and participant.

CDR1 and CDR2 are read off the germline V gene (reference sequence) as SGHNT and YYREEE. The CDR3 has 15 amino acids, counting the end cysteine and phenylalanine. CDR3 DNA only is kept here, 45 bases in frame from base 1. Trimming removed 2 bases from V and 1 base from J; the gene matches leave 1 base unexplained. In the prospective study, participants were about 18 to 95 years old, resided in 24 geographic areas of the United States, and were enrolled through a virtual design. In the prospective study, cohorts were assigned on the basis of participant-reported clinical history obtained from a screening survey and a study questionnaire. Recovered participants in ImmuneRACE Cohort 3 were defined by two consecutive negative NP/OP PCR tests, clearance by a healthcare professional, or resolution of symptoms. Mobile phlebotomists in the prospective study collected whole blood, serum and a nasopharyngeal or oropharyngeal swab from every participant. Additional blood draws and questionnaires over an approximately two-month period could optionally be provided by prospective study participants. Prospective study blood samples were shipped either frozen or at room temperature before DNA extraction.

A note on this clone: Its cognate antigen has yet to be identified. Per-nucleotide qualities are absent, and no much larger clonotype sits a single base away.

TCRbeta CDR3 regions were amplified from genomic DNA by means of the immunoSEQ Assay, a bias-controlled multiplex PCR. For the original study's pipeline: The number of nucleated cells in each sample was estimated from the amplification of reference gene primers within the assay. Sequence reads were collapsed and filtered to measure the absolute abundance of every unique TCRbeta CDR3 rearrangement. For each sample, productive Simpson clonality was calculated as the square root of Simpson's diversity index across productive rearrangements. TCRdb's version of the immuneACCESS table is confined to in-frame rearrangements and falls short of the full clone set. An unresolved V gene accounts for under half of the shortfall where checked; the remainder is of unknown origin. From that table come the V and J calls and clone size; the DNA was used to work out D and trimming. For this sample the table gives 250,000 or so clones, of which 85% to 90% were detected only once. Jointly, the top ten make up more than 1.5% of the sample.

This TCR was sampled from a man aged 40-49 years who had recovered from COVID-19. The V and J genes are TRBV5-4 and TRBJ2-3, with 10 central nucleotides matching TRBD2. Material for sequencing was PBMCs or T cells enriched from blood (not recorded which). The CDR3 is CASSFGTSGTDTQYF. Here is the DNA: TGTGCCAGCAGCTTCGGGACTAGCGGCACAGATACGCAGTATTTT.